The count of the clone carrying this TCR beta chain is one. This specimen comes from a study of OX40 agonist ivuxolimab in advanced cancers. The germline V gene has CDR1 SGHVS and CDR2 FNYEAQ. The CDR3 loop spans 15 amino acids. The V and J ends lost 4 bases and 1 base respectively, with 12 bases between them. Some clones are missing from TCRdb's copy, which holds only in-frame ones; the method was immunoSEQ multiplex PCR. This table holds more than 45,000 clones, about nine tenths found once. The sequence was collected from an adult with an advanced solid tumor such as melanoma, head and neck, liver or kidney cancer. The V and J genes are TRBV7-6 and TRBJ2-3; D could derive from TRBD1 or TRBD2 (5 bases each). The material was CD4+ or CD8+ T cells sorted from blood, obtained in a trial of the OX40 agonist ivuxolimab. The CDR3 region is CASSSSGSGTDTQYF. CDR3 DNA sequence: TGTGCCAGCAGCTCCTCAGGGAGCGGCACAGATACGCAGTATTTT.